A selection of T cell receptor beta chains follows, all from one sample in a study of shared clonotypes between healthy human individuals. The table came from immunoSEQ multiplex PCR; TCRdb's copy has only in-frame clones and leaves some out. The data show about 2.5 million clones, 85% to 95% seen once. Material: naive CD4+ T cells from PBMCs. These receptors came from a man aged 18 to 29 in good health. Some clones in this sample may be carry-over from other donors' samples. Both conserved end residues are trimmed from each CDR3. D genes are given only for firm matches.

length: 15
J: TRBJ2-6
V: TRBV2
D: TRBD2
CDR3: ASNGGGEFGAPSVLT

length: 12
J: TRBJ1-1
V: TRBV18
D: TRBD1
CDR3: ASSSGQVSTEAF

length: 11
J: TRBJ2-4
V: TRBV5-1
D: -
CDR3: ASSTEGSGIQY

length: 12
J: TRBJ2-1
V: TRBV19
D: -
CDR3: ASSMLAGYNEQF

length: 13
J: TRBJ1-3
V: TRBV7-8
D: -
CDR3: ASSLGANSGNTIY

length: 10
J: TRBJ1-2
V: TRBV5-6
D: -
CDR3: ASSISRRGYT

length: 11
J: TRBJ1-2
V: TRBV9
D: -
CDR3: ASSVVRGYGYT

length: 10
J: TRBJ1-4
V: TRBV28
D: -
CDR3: ASTTFREKLF

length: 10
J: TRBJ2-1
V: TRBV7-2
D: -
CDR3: ASSHGLAEQF

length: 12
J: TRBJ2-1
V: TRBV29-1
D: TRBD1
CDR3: SVGRDRDYNEQF

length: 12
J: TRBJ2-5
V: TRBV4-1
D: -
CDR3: ASSQGVAQETQY

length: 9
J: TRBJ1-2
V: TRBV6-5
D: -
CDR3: ASSSEGGYT

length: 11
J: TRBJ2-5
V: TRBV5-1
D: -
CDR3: ASSLADVETQY

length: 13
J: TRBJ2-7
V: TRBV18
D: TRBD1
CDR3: ASSPLTGGWSEQY

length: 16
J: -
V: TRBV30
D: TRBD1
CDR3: AWSIEEGAGRNTYEQY

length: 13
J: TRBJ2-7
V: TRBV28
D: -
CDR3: ASVTPGRVQYEQY

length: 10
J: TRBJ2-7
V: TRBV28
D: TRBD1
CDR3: AMGTGGHEQY

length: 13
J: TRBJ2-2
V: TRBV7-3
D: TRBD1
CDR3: ASSSQGDRAGELF

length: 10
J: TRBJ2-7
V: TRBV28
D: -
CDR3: ASSLITYEQY

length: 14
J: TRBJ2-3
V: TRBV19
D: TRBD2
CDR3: ASQQLAGGLKDTQY

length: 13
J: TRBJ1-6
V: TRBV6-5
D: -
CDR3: ASSPMSSYNSPLH

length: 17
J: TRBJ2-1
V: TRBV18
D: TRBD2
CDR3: ASSPGPGLGEGRHNEQF

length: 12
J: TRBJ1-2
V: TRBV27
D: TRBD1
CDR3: ASSQTGVDYGYT

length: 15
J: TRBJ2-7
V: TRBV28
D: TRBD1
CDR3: ASSSFGWGQRSYEQY

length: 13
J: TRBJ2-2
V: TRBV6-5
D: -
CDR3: ASSGYFTNTGELF

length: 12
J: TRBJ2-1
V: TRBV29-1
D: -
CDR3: SAPRAGSHNEQF

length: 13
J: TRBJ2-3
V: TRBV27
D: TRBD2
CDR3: ASSLGAGDTDTQY

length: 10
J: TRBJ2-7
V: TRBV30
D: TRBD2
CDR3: AGGRNSYEQY

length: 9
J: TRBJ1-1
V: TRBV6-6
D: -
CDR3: ASRARTEAF

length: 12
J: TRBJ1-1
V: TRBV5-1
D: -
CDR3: ASRVTGSGTEAF

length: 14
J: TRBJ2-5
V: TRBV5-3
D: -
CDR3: ARSLYTPGRQETQY

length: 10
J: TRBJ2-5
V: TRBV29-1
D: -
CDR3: SVGSGSETQY

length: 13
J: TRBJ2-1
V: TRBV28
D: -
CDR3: ASSLVGDPQYEQF

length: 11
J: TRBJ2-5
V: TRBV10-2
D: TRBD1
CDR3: ATQGTGRETQY

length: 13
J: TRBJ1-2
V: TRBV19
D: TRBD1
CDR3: ASSPGAGGLYGYT

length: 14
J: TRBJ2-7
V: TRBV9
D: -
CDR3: ASSVGPPQLPPEQY

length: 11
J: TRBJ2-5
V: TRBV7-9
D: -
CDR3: ASSRAYAETQY

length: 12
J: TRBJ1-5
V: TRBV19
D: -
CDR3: ASSMGGGHQPQH

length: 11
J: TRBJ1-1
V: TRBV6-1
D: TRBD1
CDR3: ASSSRGQTEAF

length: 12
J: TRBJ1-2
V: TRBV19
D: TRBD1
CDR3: ASRQTGRSYGYT

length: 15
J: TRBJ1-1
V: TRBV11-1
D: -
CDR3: ASSSPLSGTENTEAF